The 11 T cell receptor beta chains presented below share a single source sample, sequenced in a study of human T cells and chemical hapten exposure. TCRdb passed the RACE reads through MiXCR, listing each CDR3 protein once. The sample includes under 50,000 distinct CDR3 sequences, 3.7% of them seen just once. Time point: healthy volunteer bleed at 6 weeks. The template was total RNA from unfractionated whole blood. Sequencing input: whole blood. The receptors stem from a human donor in good health. Some clones in this sample may be carry-over from other donors' samples.

This clonotype was detected a few times. V is TRBV20-1 and J is TRBJ1-5; perhaps TRBD1 as D (5 bases). The CDR3 has 14 residues. The V gene lost 3 bases and the J gene lost 2 bases, with 11 bases spanning the gap. Germline V gene data show CDR1 as DFQATT and CDR2 as SNEGSKA (reference sequence). CDR3 coding DNA: TGCAGTGCTAGTAGTGGGGGGGGCAATCAGCCCCAGCATTTT. Its protein is CSASSGGGNQPQHF.

This clonotype was observed a handful of times. The rearrangement joins TRBV6-1 to TRBJ2-1; weak D call: TRBD2 (6 bases). V was clipped by 2 bases and J by 8 bases, with 16 bases between them. The V gene's germline CDR1 is MNHNS and CDR2 SASEGT. This CDR3 has 15 amino acids. The CDR3: CASSELRRVGYEQFF. CDR3 bases: TGTGCCAGCAGTGAATTACGGAGGGTAGGTTATGAGCAGTTCTTC.

The sample holds many counts of this clonotype. This chain links TRBV20-1 with TRBJ2-7; D gene uncertain. Germline V gene data show CDR1 as DFQATT and CDR2 as SNEGSKA (reference sequence). This CDR3 has 14 amino acids. V was shortened by 0 bases and J by 4 bases, with 13 bases between the two germline ends. CDR3: CSARDRFRSYEQYF. CDR3 DNA sequence: TGCAGTGCTAGAGATCGGTTCAGGTCGTACGAGCAGTACTTC.

This clonotype was seen repeatedly, ten times or more. The chain combines TRBV24-1 with TRBJ1-2; 8 nucleotides agree with TRBD1. Germline CDR1 is KGHDR and CDR2 is SFDVKD. Trimming at V came to 1 base and at J to 7 bases, leaving 4 bases not matched to a gene. The CDR3 is 14 amino acids. The CDR3 loop reads CATSDFAGGRGYTF. CDR3 nucleotide sequence: TGTGCCACCAGTGATTTTGCAGGGGGCCGTGGCTACACCTTC.

This clonotype occurred many times. The genes are TRBV3-1 and TRBJ2-3; 10 nucleotides line up with TRBD2. V dropped 5 bases and J dropped 0; count of bases not matched to a gene: 17. Germline V gene data show CDR1 as LGHDT and CDR2 as YNNKEL (reference sequence). This CDR3 has 20 amino acids. The CDR3 DNA is TGTGCCAGCAGCGCCGACTCAATAGCGGGAGGAGTAACTAGCACAGATACGCAGTATTTT. This encodes CASSADSIAGGVTSTDTQYF.

This clonotype occurred many times. No DNA is shown, since the ends of the CDR3 on it are uncertain; the CDR3 is the one TCRdb lists. The chain combines TRBV28 with TRBJ2-2; TRBD2 is the table's D call and was not checked against the DNA. The CDR3 is made up of 18 amino acids, end residues included. Germline lookup yields CDR1 MDHEN and CDR2 SYDVKM. CDR3 region: CASSFPAGAGRRAGELFF.

This clonotype showed up many times. This chain links TRBV30 with TRBJ1-1, with D tentatively TRBD1 (5 bases). This CDR3 is 12 amino acids long. Trimming took off 4 bases at V and 4 bases at J, with 10 bases between the two ends. The germline V gene has CDR1 GTSNPN and CDR2 SVGIG (reference sequence). CDR3 nucleotide sequence: TGTGCCTGGACCCGGGGCGGCACTGAAGCTTTCTTT. Its translation: CAWTRGGTEAFF.

This clonotype has at least ten counts. The chain joins TRBV10-3 to TRBJ1-2; D is undetermined. This CDR3 contains 12 residues. V was trimmed by 2 bases and J by 0 bases, leaving 1 base between them. Germline CDR1 and CDR2: ENHRY and SYGVKD. In DNA, the CDR3 is TGTGCCATCAGTGAGACTAACTATGGCTACACCTTC. It codes for CAISETNYGYTF.

This clonotype was picked up many times. DNA of the CDR3: TGCAGCGTTGAAACGCGGGGAGGGGCTTACACTGAAGCTTTCTTT. Protein sequence: CSVETRGGAYTEAFF. The chain uses TRBV29-1 and TRBJ1-1; a possible D gene is TRBD1 (5 bases). CDR3 length: 15 residues. Germline CDR1 reads SQVTM; CDR2 reads ANQGSEA. Trimming removed 2 bases from V and 3 bases from J, with 16 bases in between.

This clonotype was observed many times. V is TRBV5-1 and J is TRBJ2-7; D call uncertain. This CDR3 spans 13 amino acids. The germline V and J ends were trimmed by 0 bases and 2 bases, with 6 bases remaining between them. From germline, CDR1 is SGHRS and CDR2 YFSETQ. The chain's CDR3 is CASSLDRPYEQYF. The CDR3 nucleotides are TGCGCCAGCAGCTTGGACAGACCCTACGAGCAGTACTTC.

A remark on this clonotype: A clone one base away is much larger, so this may be a read error. The rearrangement joins TRBV7-9 to TRBJ2-3, with TRBD1 matching over 8 bases. The J segment lost 4 bases and the V segment lost 7 bases, leaving 7 bases of the junction unmatched. Germline V gene sequence: CDR1 SEHNR, CDR2 FQNEAQ (reference sequence). This CDR3 spans 14 amino acids. The CDR3 DNA reads TGTGCCAGCACCCGAGACAGGGGAGCAGATACGCAGTATTTT. Its translation is CASTRDRGADTQYF.